The present entry profiles one T cell receptor beta chain with its context. No antigen is known for it. These data belong to a study of cytomegalovirus exposure and HLA in healthy donors. The CDR3 covers 14 residues. Trimming stripped 6 bases from V and 7 bases from J, with 18 bases between. Looked up from germline, CDR1 is MNHEY and CDR2 is SMNVEV (reference sequence). Primers for the PCR totalled 60 Vbeta and 13 Jbeta. Repertoires were generated with immunoSEQ multiplex PCR, while TCRdb's copy carries only in-frame clones and drops some. The repertoire holds 90,000 to 130,000 clones, with 76% as singletons. Overall study findings and caveats: Donor immune exposure was known only as CMV serostatus. Associated with cytomegalovirus, according to the listing, were around 160 TCR beta chains. Most CMV-associated TCR beta chains appeared HLA-restricted in a later analysis.

The chain employs TRBV27 and TRBJ1-2, with a weak D call TRBD1 (6 bases). The receptor's source is a man under 40 in good health and CMV-seropositive. Source material: PBMCs. CDR3 nucleotide sequence: TGTGCCAGCAGCCAGTTACGGGGGGCAGGTGGCTACACCTTC. This encodes CASSQLRGAGGYTF.